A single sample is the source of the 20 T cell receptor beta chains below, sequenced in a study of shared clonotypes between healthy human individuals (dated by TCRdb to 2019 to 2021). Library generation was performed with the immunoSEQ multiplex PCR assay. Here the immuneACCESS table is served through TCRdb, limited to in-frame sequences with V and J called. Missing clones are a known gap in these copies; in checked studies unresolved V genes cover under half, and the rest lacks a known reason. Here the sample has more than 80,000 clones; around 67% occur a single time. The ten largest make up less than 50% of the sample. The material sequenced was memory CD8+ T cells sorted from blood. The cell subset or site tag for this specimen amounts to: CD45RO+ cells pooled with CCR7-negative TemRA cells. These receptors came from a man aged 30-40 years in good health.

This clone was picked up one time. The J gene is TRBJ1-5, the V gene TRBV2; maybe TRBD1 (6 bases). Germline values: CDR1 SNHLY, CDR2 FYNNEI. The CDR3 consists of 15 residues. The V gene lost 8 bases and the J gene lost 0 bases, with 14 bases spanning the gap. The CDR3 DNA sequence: TGTGCCAGCCAGGGGAGGGGAGATAGCAATCAGCCCCAGCATTTT. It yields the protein CASQGRGDSNQPQHF.

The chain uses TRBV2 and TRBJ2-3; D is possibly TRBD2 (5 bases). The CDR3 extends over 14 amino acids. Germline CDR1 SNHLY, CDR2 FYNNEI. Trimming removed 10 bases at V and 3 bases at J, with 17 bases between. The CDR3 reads CATEGIAITDTQYF. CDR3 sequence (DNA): TGTGCCACCGAGGGAATAGCGATTACAGATACGCAGTATTTT.

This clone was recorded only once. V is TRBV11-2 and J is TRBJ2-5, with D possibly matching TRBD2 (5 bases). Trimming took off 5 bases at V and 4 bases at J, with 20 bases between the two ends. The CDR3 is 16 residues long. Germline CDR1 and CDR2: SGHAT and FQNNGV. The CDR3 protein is CASSQGGGAGPETQYF. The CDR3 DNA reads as TGTGCCAGCAGCCAAGGAGGCGGAGCTGGGCCAGAGACCCAGTACTTC.

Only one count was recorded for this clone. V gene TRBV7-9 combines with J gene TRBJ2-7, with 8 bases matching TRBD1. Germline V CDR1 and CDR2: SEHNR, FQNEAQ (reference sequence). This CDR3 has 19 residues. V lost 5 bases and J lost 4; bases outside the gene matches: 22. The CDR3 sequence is CASSPTGDRPRGDLYEQYF. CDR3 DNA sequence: TGTGCCAGCAGCCCAACCGGGGACAGGCCCAGAGGGGATCTTTACGAGCAGTACTTC.

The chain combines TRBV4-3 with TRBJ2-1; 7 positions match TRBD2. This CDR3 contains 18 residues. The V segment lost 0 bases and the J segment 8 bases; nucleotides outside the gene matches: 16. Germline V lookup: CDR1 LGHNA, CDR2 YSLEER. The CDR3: CASSQDRVLAGGTDEQFF. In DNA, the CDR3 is TGCGCCAGCAGCCAAGATCGGGTCTTAGCGGGTGGAACGGATGAGCAGTTCTTC.

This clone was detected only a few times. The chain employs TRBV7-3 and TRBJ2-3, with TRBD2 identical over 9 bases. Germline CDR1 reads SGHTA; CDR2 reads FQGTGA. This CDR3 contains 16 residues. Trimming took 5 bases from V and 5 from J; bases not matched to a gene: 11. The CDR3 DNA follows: TGTGCCAGCAGCAAGAATCTAGCGGGAAACCAAGATACGCAGTATTTT. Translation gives CASSKNLAGNQDTQYF.

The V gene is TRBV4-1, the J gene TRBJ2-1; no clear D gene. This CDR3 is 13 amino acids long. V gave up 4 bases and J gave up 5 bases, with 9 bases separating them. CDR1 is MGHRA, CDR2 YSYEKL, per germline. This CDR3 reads CASSLAKNNEQFF. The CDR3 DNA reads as TGCGCCAGCAGCCTCGCAAAAAACAATGAGCAGTTCTTC.

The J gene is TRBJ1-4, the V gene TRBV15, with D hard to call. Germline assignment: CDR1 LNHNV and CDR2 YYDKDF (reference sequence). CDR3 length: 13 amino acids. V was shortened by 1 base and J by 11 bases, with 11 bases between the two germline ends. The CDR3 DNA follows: TGTGCCACCAGCAGAGTCGTATTCGAGAAACTGTTTTTT. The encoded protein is CATSRVVFEKLFF.

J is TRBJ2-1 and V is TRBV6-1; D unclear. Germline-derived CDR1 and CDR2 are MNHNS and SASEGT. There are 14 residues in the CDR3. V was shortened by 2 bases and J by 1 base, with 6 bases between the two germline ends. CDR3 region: CASSELGSYNEQFF. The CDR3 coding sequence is TGTGCCAGCAGTGAACTGGGTTCCTACAATGAGCAGTTCTTC.

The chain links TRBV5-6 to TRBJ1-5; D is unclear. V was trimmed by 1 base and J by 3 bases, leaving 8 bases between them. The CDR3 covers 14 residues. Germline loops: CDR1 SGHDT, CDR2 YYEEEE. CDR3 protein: CASSLWALNQPQHF. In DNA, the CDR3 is TGTGCCAGCAGCTTGTGGGCCCTCAATCAGCCCCAGCATTTT.

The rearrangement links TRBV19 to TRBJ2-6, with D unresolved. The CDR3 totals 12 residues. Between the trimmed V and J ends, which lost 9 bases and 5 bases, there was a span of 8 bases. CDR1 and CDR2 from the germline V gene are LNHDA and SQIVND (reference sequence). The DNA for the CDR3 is TGTGCCAGCGGCACCAGGGCCAACGTCCTGACTTTC. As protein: CASGTRANVLTF.

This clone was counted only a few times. Here the CDR3 DNA reads TGTGCCAGCAGCTTCAGTCCCTGGGATGAAAAACTGTTTTTT. Residues: CASSFSPWDEKLFF. The rearrangement joins TRBV7-9 to TRBJ1-4, with D uncertain. Germline CDR1 SEHNR, CDR2 FQNEAQ (reference sequence). The CDR3 extends over 14 amino acids. Trimming shortened V by 3 bases and J by 6 bases, and 11 bases separated the two germline ends.

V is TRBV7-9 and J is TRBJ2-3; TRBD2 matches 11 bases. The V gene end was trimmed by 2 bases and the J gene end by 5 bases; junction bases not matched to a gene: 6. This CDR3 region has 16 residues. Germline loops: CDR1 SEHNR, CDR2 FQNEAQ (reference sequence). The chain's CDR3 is CASSLWASGRQDTQYF. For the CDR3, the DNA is TGTGCCAGCAGCTTATGGGCTAGCGGGAGGCAAGATACGCAGTATTTT.

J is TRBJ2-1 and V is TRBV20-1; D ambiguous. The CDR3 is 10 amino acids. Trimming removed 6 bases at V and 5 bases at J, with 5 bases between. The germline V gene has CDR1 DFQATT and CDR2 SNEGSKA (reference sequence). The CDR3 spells CSATHNEQFF. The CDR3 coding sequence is TGCAGTGCCACCCACAATGAGCAGTTCTTC.

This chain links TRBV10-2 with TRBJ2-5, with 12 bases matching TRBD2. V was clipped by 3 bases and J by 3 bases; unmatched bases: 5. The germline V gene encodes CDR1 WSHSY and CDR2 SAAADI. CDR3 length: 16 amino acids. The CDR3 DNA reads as TGCGCCAGCAGTGATCGGAGGACTAGCGGGAAAGAGACCCAGTACTTC. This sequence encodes CASSDRRTSGKETQYF.

In nucleotides, the CDR3 is TGCGCCAGCAGCTTGGCTTTTATTGGACAGGCCCGCGGCACAGATACGCAGTATTTT. Translating it yields CASSLAFIGQARGTDTQYF. This sequence joins TRBV5-1 and TRBJ2-3; 7 positions agree with TRBD1. The J segment lost 1 base and the V segment lost 0 bases, leaving 14 bases of the junction unmatched. Germline CDR1 is SGHRS and CDR2 is YFSETQ. The CDR3 is 19 residues long.

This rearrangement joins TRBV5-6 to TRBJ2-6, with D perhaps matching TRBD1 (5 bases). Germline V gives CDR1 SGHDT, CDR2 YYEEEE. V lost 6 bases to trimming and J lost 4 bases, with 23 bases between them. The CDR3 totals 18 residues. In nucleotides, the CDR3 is TGTGCCAGCATCCTTGGGCAGGGCTGGATCTCAGGGGCCAACGTCCTGACTTTC. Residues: CASILGQGWISGANVLTF.

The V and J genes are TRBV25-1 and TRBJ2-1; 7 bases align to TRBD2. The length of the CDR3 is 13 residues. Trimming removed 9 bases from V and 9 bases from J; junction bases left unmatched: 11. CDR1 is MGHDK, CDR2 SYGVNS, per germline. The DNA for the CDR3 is TGTGCCAGTTCAACTACCAGGACTAGTGAGCAGTTCTTC. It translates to CASSTTRTSEQFF.

The CDR3 sequence is CASSLRPLSSGETQYF. In DNA form, the CDR3 reads TGTGCCAGCAGCTTACGCCCCCTTTCTAGCGGAGAGACCCAGTACTTC. The chain couples TRBV7-2 to TRBJ2-5; 7 bases match TRBD2. Per the germline V gene, CDR1 is SGHTA and CDR2 is FQGNSA. With V trimmed by 2 bases and J by 4 bases, 10 bases remained unmatched. This CDR3 region has 16 residues.

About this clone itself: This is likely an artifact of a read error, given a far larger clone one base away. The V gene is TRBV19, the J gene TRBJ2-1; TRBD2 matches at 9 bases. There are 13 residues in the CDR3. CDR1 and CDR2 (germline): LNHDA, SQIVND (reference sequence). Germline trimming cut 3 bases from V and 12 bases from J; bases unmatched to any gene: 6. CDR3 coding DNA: TGTGCCAGTAGTATTATGCCTAGCGGGGCGCAGTTCTTC. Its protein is CASSIMPSGAQFF.